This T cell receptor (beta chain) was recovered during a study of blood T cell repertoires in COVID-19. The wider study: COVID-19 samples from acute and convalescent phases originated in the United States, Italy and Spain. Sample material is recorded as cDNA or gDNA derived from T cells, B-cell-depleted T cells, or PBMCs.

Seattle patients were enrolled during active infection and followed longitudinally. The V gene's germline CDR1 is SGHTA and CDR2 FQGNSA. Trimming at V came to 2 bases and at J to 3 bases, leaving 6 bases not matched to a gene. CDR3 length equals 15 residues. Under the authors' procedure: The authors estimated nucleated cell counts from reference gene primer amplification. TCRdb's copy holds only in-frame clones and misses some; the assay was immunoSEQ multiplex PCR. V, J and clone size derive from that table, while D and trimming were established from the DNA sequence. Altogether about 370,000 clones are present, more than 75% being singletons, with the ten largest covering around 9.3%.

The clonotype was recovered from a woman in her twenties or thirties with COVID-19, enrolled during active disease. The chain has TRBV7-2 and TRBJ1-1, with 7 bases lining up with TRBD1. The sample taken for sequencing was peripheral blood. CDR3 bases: TGTGCCAGCAGCTTAATCTATCAGGGGGACACTGAAGCTTTCTTT. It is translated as CASSLIYQGDTEAFF.